The 29 T cell receptor beta chains in this list originate from one sample, sequenced in a study of graft-versus-host responses after intestinal transplantation. The antigens for these receptors are not known. The method was immunoSEQ multiplex PCR; TCRdb's version includes in-frame clones alone and lacks a portion of them. The table lists 85,000 to 100,000 clones, approximately 90% of them singletons. The specimen was unstimulated CD8+ T cells sorted from spleen or lymph node cells, collected before transplant. The receptor set was obtained from a human donor who was the organ donor for an intestinal transplant.

The rearrangement links TRBV23-1 to TRBJ2-6, with 9 nucleotides matching TRBD1. TRBV23-1 is an open reading frame, and its role is uncertain. The ends lost 1 base at V and 2 bases at J; junction bases unmatched: 9. The CDR3 runs to 19 residues. This chain's CDR3 is CASSQFRTGGATGANVLTF. CDR3 nucleotide sequence: TGCGCCAGCAGTCAATTTCGAACAGGGGGCGCAACTGGGGCCAACGTCCTGACTTTC.

The V gene is TRBV4-1, the J gene TRBJ2-5, with TRBD1 as a possible D gene (6 bases). Near its end, the DNA agrees better with TRBJ2-7, so the J call may be wrong. The CDR3 sequence is 14 residues long. Germline V gives CDR1 MGHRA, CDR2 YSYEKL. CDR3 loop: CASSLRQGSYEQYF. The CDR3 coding sequence is TGCGCCAGCAGCCTCAGGCAGGGGTCCTACGAGCAGTACTTC.

The table lists this clone with a count of one. The chain links TRBV15 to TRBJ2-3; D remains ambiguous. CDR1 is LNHNV and CDR2 is YYDKDF in the germline V gene (reference sequence). Trimming took 1 base from V and 4 from J, leaving 9 bases between them. This CDR3 has 14 residues. The DNA for the CDR3 is TGTGCCACCAGCAGAGGCGGTTTTCCAGATACGCAGTATTTT. It yields the protein CATSRGGFPDTQYF. The whole variable domain, remainder taken from reference TRBV15 and TRBJ2-3, is DAMVIQNPRYQVTQFGKPVTLSCSQTLNHNVMYWYQQKSSQAPKLLFHYYDKDFNNEADTPDNFQSRRPNTSFCFLDIRSPGLGDTAMYLCATSRGGFPDTQYFGPGTRLTVL.

This sequence joins TRBV27 and TRBJ2-7; D is undetermined. The V end lost 5 bases, the J end lost 3 bases, and 11 bases lay between the germline ends. The CDR3 length is 13 residues. Looked up from germline, CDR1 is MNHEY and CDR2 is SMNVEV (reference sequence). CDR3 loop: CASSAFGNYEQYF. The CDR3 coding sequence is TGTGCCAGCAGTGCCTTTGGCAACTACGAGCAGTACTTC.

This clone was recorded only once. V is TRBV14 and J is TRBJ1-1; D is unclear. CDR3 size: 15 residues. V dropped 2 bases and J dropped 0 bases, with 10 bases sitting between them. Germline values: CDR1 SGHDN, CDR2 FVKESK. The CDR3 nucleotides read TGTGCCAGCAGCCAACCGACGGGTCTGAACACTGAAGCTTTCTTT. Its protein is CASSQPTGLNTEAFF.

This clone was observed a single time. The CDR3 reads CAWSVLAGATDTQYF. As DNA, the CDR3 is TGTGCCTGGAGTGTGCTAGCGGGGGCCACAGATACGCAGTATTTT. The V and J genes are TRBV30 and TRBJ2-3, with TRBD2 matching 10 bases. This CDR3 contains 15 residues. Germline V gives CDR1 GTSNPN, CDR2 SVGIG (reference sequence). J gave up 2 bases and V 0 bases, and 2 bases lay outside the gene matches.

CDR3 in DNA: TGTGCCAGCAGCACGATAACCGGGACAGGGACCTACGAGCAGTACTTC. It translates to CASSTITGTGTYEQYF. This chain uses TRBV27 with TRBJ2-7; TRBD1 agrees at 9 bases. The length of the CDR3 is 16 residues. Looked up from germline, CDR1 is MNHEY and CDR2 is SMNVEV (reference sequence). J gave up 2 bases and V 6 bases, and 11 bases lay outside the gene matches.

V and J are TRBV19 and TRBJ2-1; 8 positions agree with TRBD1. The CDR3 is 14 residues long. CDR1 is LNHDA, CDR2 SQIVND, per germline (reference sequence). V lost 0 bases to trimming and J lost 8 bases; unmatched junction nucleotides: 3. CDR3 residues: CASSIDDRGDEQFF. Written as DNA, the CDR3 is TGTGCCAGTAGTATAGACGACAGGGGTGATGAGCAGTTCTTC.

Here the CDR3 reads CASSPGTSYEQFF. CDR3 nucleotide sequence: TGTGCCAGTAGCCCGGGGACTAGCTATGAGCAGTTCTTC. The chain is built from TRBV19 and TRBJ2-1; 9 positions match TRBD2. Germline trimming cut 6 bases from V and 8 bases from J; bases unmatched to any gene: 5. Germline lookup yields CDR1 LNHDA and CDR2 SQIVND (reference sequence). The CDR3 has 13 residues. Using reference TRBV19 and TRBJ2-1 for the parts outside the CDR3, the full variable domain is DGGITQSPKYLFRKEGQNVTLSCEQNLNHDAMYWYRQDPGQGLRLIYYSQIVNDFQKGDIAEGYSVSREKKESFPLTVTSAQKNPTAFYLCASSPGTSYEQFFGPGTRLTVL.

The chain has TRBV30 and TRBJ2-2, with D hard to call. Per germline, CDR1 GTSNPN and CDR2 SVGIG (reference sequence). With 0 bases removed from V and 5 bases from J, the gap between germline ends came to 7 bases. CDR3 length equals 13 residues. DNA for the CDR3: TGTGCCTGGAGTGTAATGTCAACCGGGGAGCTGTTTTTT. The encoded protein is CAWSVMSTGELFF.

The chain uses TRBV2 and TRBJ1-2, with 11 positions matching TRBD1. CDR1 is SNHLY and CDR2 is FYNNEI in the germline V gene. The length of the CDR3 is 17 residues. Unmatched junction bases numbered 6, after V lost 3 bases and J lost 0 bases. The CDR3 protein is CASSDFRDRGANYGYTF. The CDR3 nucleotides are TGTGCCAGCAGTGACTTCCGGGACAGGGGGGCTAACTATGGCTACACCTTC.

The chain has TRBV13 and TRBJ2-1; D is possibly TRBD1 (5 bases). The CDR3 spans 16 residues. Germline CDR1 is PRHDT and CDR2 is FYEKMQ (reference sequence). Trimming took 5 bases from V and 2 from J, leaving 16 bases between them. The DNA of the CDR3 is TGTGCCAGCAGCCCCGAGAAGCAGGGTCCCTACAATGAGCAGTTCTTC. It is translated as CASSPEKQGPYNEQFF.

The chain recombines TRBV5-4 with TRBJ2-1, with TRBD2 matching over 11 bases. The germline gives CDR1 SGHNT, CDR2 YYREEE (reference sequence). There are 20 residues in the CDR3. The ends lost 1 base at V and 2 bases at J; junction bases unmatched: 14. The CDR3 DNA reads TGTGCCAGCAGCTTGAACAGACTAGCGGGACCTCATACGGCCTACAATGAGCAGTTCTTC. This sequence encodes CASSLNRLAGPHTAYNEQFF.

V and J are TRBV5-1 and TRBJ2-7; 10 bases line up with TRBD1. V lost 2 bases and J lost 3; bases outside the gene matches: 5. Germline CDR1 is SGHRS and CDR2 is YFSETQ. This CDR3 contains 15 residues. CDR3 in amino acids: CASSFPGTGDYEQYF. DNA for the CDR3: TGCGCCAGCAGCTTCCCCGGGACAGGGGACTACGAGCAGTACTTC.

The CDR3 DNA reads as TGTGCCAGCAGTTTAGTTGCGGGATTCACAGATACGCAGTATTTT. This sequence encodes CASSLVAGFTDTQYF. The V gene is TRBV28, the J gene TRBJ2-3; a weak D match, TRBD2 (6 bases). V lost 2 bases, J lost 2 bases, and 11 bases lay in between. The CDR3 covers 15 residues. The germline V gene has CDR1 MDHEN and CDR2 SYDVKM.

The chain carries TRBV19 and TRBJ2-5; 7 nucleotides line up with TRBD1. Germline CDR1 and CDR2: LNHDA and SQIVND (reference sequence). J gave up 1 base and V 4 bases, and 6 bases lay outside the gene matches. The CDR3 is 15 residues long. CDR3 DNA sequence: TGTGCCAGTAGTACGAGGGACAGCTTCCAAGAGACCCAGTACTTC. Residues: CASSTRDSFQETQYF.

The chain links TRBV4-2 to TRBJ2-1, with TRBD2 identical over 7 bases. This CDR3 comprises 19 residues. Germline loops: CDR1 LGHNA, CDR2 YNFKEQ. With 1 base clipped from V and 2 bases from J, the junction kept 14 bases outside the gene matches. CDR3 DNA sequence: TGTGCCAGCAGCCAAGGGTACCTGACGGGTGGGGGGGCCTACAATGAGCAGTTCTTC. Amino acid sequence: CASSQGYLTGGGAYNEQFF.

CDR3 sequence reads: CASSSGGGHEQYF. CDR3 DNA sequence: TGCGCCAGCAGCTCGGGAGGGGGGCACGAGCAGTACTTC. The chain links TRBV5-1 to TRBJ2-7, with 8 bases aligning to TRBD2. Germline CDR1 SGHRS, CDR2 YFSETQ. The J segment lost 5 bases and the V segment lost 3 bases, leaving 4 bases of the junction unmatched. CDR3 length: 13 amino acids.

The chain is built from TRBV6-4 and TRBJ1-2; D gene ambiguous. The germline V gene encodes CDR1 MRHNA and CDR2 SNTAGT. The length of the CDR3 is 15 residues. Trimming pared 2 bases from V and 5 bases from J, leaving 15 bases between. CDR3 amino acids: CASSDRFFSVYGYTF. The DNA of the CDR3 is TGTGCCAGCAGTGACCGTTTTTTTTCCGTGTATGGCTACACCTTC.

This rearrangement joins TRBV18 to TRBJ1-1; D is undetermined. The CDR3 spans 13 residues. V lost 3 bases and J 0 bases, leaving 5 bases between the germline ends. CDR1 KGHSH and CDR2 LQKENI come from the germline V gene. The CDR3 reads CASSPYLNTEAFF. For the CDR3, the DNA is TGTGCCAGCTCACCCTATTTGAACACTGAAGCTTTCTTT.

The chain uses TRBV9 and TRBJ2-1; 8 bases map to TRBD1. CDR1 and CDR2 from the germline V gene are SGDLS and YYNGEE. V was pared by 8 bases and J by 4 bases, with 8 bases of the junction left unmatched. The CDR3 has 14 residues. The CDR3 loop reads CASTQGAGYNEQFF. In DNA form, the CDR3 reads TGTGCCAGTACTCAGGGGGCTGGTTACAATGAGCAGTTCTTC. The full variable domain, completed using reference TRBV9 and TRBJ2-1, is DSGVTQTPKHLITATGQRVTLRCSPRSGDLSVYWYQQSLDQGLQFLIQYYNGEERAKGNILERFSAQQFPDLHSELNLSSLELGDSALYFCASTQGAGYNEQFFGPGTRLTVL.

The rearrangement links TRBV5-6 to TRBJ2-7; the match to TRBD1 covers 7 bases. J was trimmed by 1 base and V by 7 bases; bases with no gene match: 8. The germline V gene has CDR1 SGHDT and CDR2 YYEEEE. The CDR3 has 14 residues. CDR3 protein: CASALDRVSYEQYF. In DNA form, the CDR3 reads TGTGCCAGCGCGCTAGACAGGGTATCCTACGAGCAGTACTTC.

The chain couples TRBV9 to TRBJ1-2; D is uncertain. With 0 bases removed from V and 6 bases from J, the gap between germline ends came to 15 bases. Germline values: CDR1 SGDLS, CDR2 YYNGEE. CDR3 length equals 15 residues. CDR3 loop: CASSVDVSVSDGYTF. DNA for the CDR3: TGTGCCAGCAGCGTAGACGTTTCAGTATCAGATGGCTACACCTTC.

The genes are TRBV11-2 and TRBJ1-2, with D uncertain. V was cut by 1 base and J by 8 bases, with 5 bases left in between. Germline CDR1 SGHAT, CDR2 FQNNGV. The CDR3 extends over 11 amino acids. CDR3 loop: CASSLGVGYTF. The CDR3 DNA reads as TGTGCCAGCAGCTTAGGCGTCGGCTACACCTTC.

The chain employs TRBV19 and TRBJ1-1; 7 bases line up with TRBD1. Trimming at V came to 3 bases and at J to 11 bases, leaving 9 bases not matched to a gene. The germline gives CDR1 LNHDA, CDR2 SQIVND (reference sequence). This CDR3 is 13 amino acids long. The CDR3 spells CASSIFGTVGAFF. DNA for the CDR3: TGTGCCAGTAGTATTTTCGGGACAGTCGGGGCTTTCTTT.

This chain connects TRBV9 to TRBJ1-5; D unclear. Germline CDR1 is SGDLS and CDR2 is YYNGEE. The V gene lost 0 bases and the J gene lost 3 bases, with 4 bases spanning the gap. The CDR3 totals 13 residues. CDR3 nucleotide sequence: TGTGCCAGCAGCGTAGGTATCAATCAGCCCCAGCATTTT. Amino acids: CASSVGINQPQHF. The variable domain in full, completed from reference TRBV9 and TRBJ1-5, reads DSGVTQTPKHLITATGQRVTLRCSPRSGDLSVYWYQQSLDQGLQFLIQYYNGEERAKGNILERFSAQQFPDLHSELNLSSLELGDSALYFCASSVGINQPQHFGDGTRLSIL.

V gene TRBV5-1 combines with J gene TRBJ2-4; possibly TRBD2 for D (5 bases). Trimming stripped 2 bases from V and 8 bases from J, with 17 bases between. The CDR3 covers 15 residues. CDR1 is SGHRS and CDR2 is YFSETQ in the germline V gene. The CDR3 coding sequence is TGCGCCAGCAGCTTAGTAGGGCCCTTCGGGGACATTCAGTACTTC. Its protein is CASSLVGPFGDIQYF.

V and J are TRBV29-1 and TRBJ2-5, with TRBD2 matching 16 bases. Germline trimming cut 4 bases from V and 5 bases from J; bases unmatched to any gene: 7. From germline, CDR1 is SQVTM and CDR2 ANQGSEA. CDR3 length equals 16 residues. For the CDR3, the DNA is TGCAGCGTTGGAGGGACTAGCGGGAGGGTGTGGGAGACCCAGTACTTC. Protein product: CSVGGTSGRVWETQYF.

This chain connects TRBV7-3 to TRBJ2-6; 9 bases agree with TRBD1. Germline CDR1 is SGHTA and CDR2 is FQGTGA. V gave up 1 base and J gave up 0 bases; unmatched junction bases: 10. The CDR3 covers 20 residues. The CDR3 spells CASSLMGSGTGLSGANVLTF. For the CDR3, the DNA is TGTGCCAGCAGCTTAATGGGTTCAGGGACAGGGCTCTCTGGGGCCAACGTCCTGACTTTC.